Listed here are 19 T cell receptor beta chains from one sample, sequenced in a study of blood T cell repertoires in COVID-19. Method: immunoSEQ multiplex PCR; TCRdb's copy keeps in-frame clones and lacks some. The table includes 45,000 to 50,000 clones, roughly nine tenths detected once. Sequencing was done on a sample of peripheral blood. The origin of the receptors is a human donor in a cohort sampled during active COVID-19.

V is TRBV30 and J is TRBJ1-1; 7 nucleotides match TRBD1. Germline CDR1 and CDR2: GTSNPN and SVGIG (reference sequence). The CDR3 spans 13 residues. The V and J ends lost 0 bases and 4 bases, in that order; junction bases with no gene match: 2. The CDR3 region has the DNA TGTGCCTGGAGTGTTACAGGGGCCACTGAAGCTTTCTTT. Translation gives CAWSVTGATEAFF.

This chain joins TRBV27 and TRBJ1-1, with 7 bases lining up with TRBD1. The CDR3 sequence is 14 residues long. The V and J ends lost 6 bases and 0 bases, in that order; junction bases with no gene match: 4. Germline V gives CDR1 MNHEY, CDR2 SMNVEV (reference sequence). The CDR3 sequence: CASSQGVLNTEAFF. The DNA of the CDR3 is TGTGCCAGCAGCCAGGGGGTTCTGAACACTGAAGCTTTCTTT.

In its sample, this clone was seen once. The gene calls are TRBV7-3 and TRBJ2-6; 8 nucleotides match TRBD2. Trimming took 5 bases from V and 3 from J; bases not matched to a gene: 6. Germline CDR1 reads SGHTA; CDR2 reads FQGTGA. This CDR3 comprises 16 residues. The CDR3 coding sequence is TGTGCCAGCAGCCCGGGAGGGGATAGTGGGGCCAACGTCCTGACTTTC. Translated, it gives CASSPGGDSGANVLTF.

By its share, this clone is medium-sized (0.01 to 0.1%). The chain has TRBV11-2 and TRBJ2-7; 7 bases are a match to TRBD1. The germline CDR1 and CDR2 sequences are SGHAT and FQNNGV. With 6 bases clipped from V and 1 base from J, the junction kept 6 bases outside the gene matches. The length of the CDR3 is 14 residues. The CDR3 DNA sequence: TGTGCCAGCAGTCGGGACAGAAAATCCTACGAGCAGTACTTC. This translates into CASSRDRKSYEQYF.

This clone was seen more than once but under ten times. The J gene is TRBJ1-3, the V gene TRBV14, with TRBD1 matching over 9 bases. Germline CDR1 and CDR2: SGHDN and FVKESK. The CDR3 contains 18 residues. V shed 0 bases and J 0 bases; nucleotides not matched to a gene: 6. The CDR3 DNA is TGTGCCAGCAGCCAAGAGATGGGGACAGGGACCTCTGGAAACACCATATATTTT. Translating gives CASSQEMGTGTSGNTIYF.

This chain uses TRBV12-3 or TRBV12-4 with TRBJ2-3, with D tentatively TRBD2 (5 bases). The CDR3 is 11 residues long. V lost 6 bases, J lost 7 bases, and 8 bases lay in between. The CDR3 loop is CASSRGYTQYF. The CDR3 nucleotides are TGTGCCAGCAGCCGAGGGTATACGCAGTATTTT.

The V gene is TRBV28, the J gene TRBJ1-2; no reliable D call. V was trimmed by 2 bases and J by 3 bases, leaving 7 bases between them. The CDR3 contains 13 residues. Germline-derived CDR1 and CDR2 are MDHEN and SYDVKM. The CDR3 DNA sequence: TGTGCCAGCAGTTTAATGCGAGACTATGGCTACACCTTC. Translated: CASSLMRDYGYTF.

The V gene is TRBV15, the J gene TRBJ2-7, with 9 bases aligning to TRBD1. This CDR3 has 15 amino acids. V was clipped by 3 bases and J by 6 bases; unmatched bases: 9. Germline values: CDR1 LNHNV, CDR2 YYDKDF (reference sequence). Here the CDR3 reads CATSSGQGRLTEQYF. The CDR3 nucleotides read TGTGCCACCAGCAGCGGACAGGGGCGCTTGACCGAGCAGTACTTC. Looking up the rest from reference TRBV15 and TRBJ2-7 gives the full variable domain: DAMVIQNPRYQVTQFGKPVTLSCSQTLNHNVMYWYQQKSSQAPKLLFHYYDKDFNNEADTPDNFQSRRPNTSFCFLDIRSPGLGDTAMYLCATSSGQGRLTEQYFGPGTRLTVT.

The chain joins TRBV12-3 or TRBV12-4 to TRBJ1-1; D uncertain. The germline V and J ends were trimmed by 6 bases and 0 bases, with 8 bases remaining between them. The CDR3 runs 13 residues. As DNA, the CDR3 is TGTGCCAGCAGCCCACAGCTGAACACTGAAGCTTTCTTT. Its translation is CASSPQLNTEAFF.

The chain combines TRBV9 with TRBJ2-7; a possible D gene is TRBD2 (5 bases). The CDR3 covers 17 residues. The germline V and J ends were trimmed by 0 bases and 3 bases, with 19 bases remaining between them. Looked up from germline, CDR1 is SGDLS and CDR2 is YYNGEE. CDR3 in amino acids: CASSVAGLTSGSYEQYF. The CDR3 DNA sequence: TGTGCCAGCAGCGTAGCAGGTCTGACCAGCGGAAGCTACGAGCAGTACTTC.

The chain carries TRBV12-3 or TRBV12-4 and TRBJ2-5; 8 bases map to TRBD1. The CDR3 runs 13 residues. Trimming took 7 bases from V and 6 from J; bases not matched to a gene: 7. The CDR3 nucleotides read TGTGCCAGCACCCCGGACAGGGCGCAGACCCAGTACTTC. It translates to CASTPDRAQTQYF.

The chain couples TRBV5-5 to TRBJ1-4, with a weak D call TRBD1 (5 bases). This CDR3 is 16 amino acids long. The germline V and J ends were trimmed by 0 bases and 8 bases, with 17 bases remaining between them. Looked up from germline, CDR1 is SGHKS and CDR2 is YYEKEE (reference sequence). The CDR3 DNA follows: TGTGCCAGCAGCTTGGCGCGGGGGATTTCGGACGAAAAACTGTTTTTT. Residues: CASSLARGISDEKLFF.

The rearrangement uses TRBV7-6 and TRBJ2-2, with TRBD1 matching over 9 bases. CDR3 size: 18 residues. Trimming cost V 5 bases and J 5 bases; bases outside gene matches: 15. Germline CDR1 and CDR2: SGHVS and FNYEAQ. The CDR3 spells CASSPQQQGAGRTGELFF. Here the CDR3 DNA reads TGTGCCAGCAGCCCACAGCAACAGGGGGCAGGACGGACCGGGGAGCTGTTTTTT.

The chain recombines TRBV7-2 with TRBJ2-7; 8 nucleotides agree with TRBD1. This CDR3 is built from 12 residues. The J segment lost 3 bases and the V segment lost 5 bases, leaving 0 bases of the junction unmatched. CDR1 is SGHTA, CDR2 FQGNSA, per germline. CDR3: CASSGTGYEQYF. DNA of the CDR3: TGTGCCAGCAGCGGGACAGGCTACGAGCAGTACTTC.

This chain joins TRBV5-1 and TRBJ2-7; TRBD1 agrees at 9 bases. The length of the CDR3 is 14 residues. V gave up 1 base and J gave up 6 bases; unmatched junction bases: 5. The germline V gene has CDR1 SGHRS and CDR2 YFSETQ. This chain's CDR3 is CASSLPGQGSEQYF. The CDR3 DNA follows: TGCGCCAGCAGCTTGCCGGGACAGGGTAGCGAGCAGTACTTC.

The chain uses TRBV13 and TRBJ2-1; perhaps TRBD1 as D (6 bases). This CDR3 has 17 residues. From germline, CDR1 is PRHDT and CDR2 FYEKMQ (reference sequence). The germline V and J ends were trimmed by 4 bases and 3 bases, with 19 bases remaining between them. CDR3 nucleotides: TGTGCCAGCAGCTCAAAATCGGCAGGGGATGGCTACAATGAGCAGTTCTTC. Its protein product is CASSSKSAGDGYNEQFF.

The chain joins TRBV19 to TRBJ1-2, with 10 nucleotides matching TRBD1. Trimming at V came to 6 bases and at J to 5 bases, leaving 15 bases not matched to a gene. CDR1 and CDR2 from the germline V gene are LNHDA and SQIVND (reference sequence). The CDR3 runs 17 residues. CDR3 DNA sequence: TGTGCCAGTAGGTTTACGGGACAGGGGTTTTCGGGATATGGCTACACCTTC. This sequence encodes CASRFTGQGFSGYGYTF.

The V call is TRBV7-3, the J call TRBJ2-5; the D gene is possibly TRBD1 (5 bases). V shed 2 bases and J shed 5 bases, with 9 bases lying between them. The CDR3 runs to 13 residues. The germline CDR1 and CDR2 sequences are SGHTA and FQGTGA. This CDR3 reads CASSLSGSETQYF. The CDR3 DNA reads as TGTGCCAGCAGCTTATCAGGGTCGGAGACCCAGTACTTC.

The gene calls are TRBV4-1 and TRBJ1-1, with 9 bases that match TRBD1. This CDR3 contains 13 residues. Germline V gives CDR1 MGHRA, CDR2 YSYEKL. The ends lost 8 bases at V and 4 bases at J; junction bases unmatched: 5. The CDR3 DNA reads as TGCGCCAGCCGAACGACAGGGGGCACTGAAGCTTTCTTT. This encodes CASRTTGGTEAFF.